Listed below are T cell receptor beta chains from one sample, sequenced in a study of T cell responses to AZD1222 COVID-19 vaccine. The repertoire was sequenced with immunoSEQ multiplex PCR; TCRdb's copy has only in-frame clones and lacks some. Found here are about 56,000 clones, approximately 85% of them singletons; the top ten hold approximately 15%. The input for sequencing was peripheral blood, taken on day 0 of AZD1222 vaccination. All receptors derive from an adult in good health. CDR3s include the opening cysteine and the closing phenylalanine or tryptophan. A D gene is named only where the DNA matches it firmly. Part of the rows lack a size; the others show once, few, many or a class for expanded clones.

V: TRBV5-6; length: 14; size: NA; D: NA; J: TRBJ1-5; CDR3: CASSLGGLGQPQHF; DNA: TGTGCCAGCAGCTTGGGAGGTCTCGGTCAGCCCCAGCATTTT
V: TRBV5-4; length: 15; size: NA; D: NA; J: TRBJ2-5; CDR3: CASSSAGRAGETQYF; DNA: TGTGCCAGCAGCTCGGCCGGCAGGGCGGGAGAGACCCAGTACTTC
V: TRBV24-1; length: 14; size: once; D: NA; J: TRBJ2-1; CDR3: CATSDYRAGNEQFF; DNA: TGTGCCACCAGTGATTACAGGGCTGGGAATGAGCAGTTCTTC
V: TRBV15; length: 14; size: NA; D: TRBD1; J: TRBJ1-2; CDR3: CATSPLQGARGYTF; DNA: TGTGCCACCAGCCCTTTGCAGGGGGCGAGGGGCTACACCTTC
V: TRBV19; length: 14; size: few; D: TRBD1; J: TRBJ1-2; CDR3: CASSTRGGPNGYTF; DNA: TGTGCCAGTAGTACCCGAGGGGGCCCCAATGGCTACACCTTC
V: TRBV18; length: 17; size: NA; D: NA; J: TRBJ2-1; CDR3: CASSPPKGVVSYNEQFF; DNA: TGTGCCAGCTCACCACCGAAGGGGGTAGTATCCTACAATGAGCAGTTCTTC
V: TRBV19; length: 15; size: NA; D: TRBD1; J: TRBJ2-3; CDR3: CASSFTGEGTDTQYF; DNA: TGTGCCAGTAGTTTCACAGGGGAAGGCACAGATACGCAGTATTTT
V: TRBV27; length: 13; size: NA; D: NA; J: TRBJ1-5; CDR3: CASSWTENQPQHF; DNA: TGTGCCAGCAGTTGGACAGAGAATCAGCCCCAGCATTTT
V: TRBV4-1; length: 17; size: once; D: TRBD2; J: TRBJ2-1; CDR3: CASSSGRARGGANEQFF; DNA: TGCGCCAGCAGCTCCGGGCGTGCTCGCGGGGGGGCCAATGAGCAGTTCTTC
V: TRBV2; length: 12; size: large; D: NA; J: TRBJ2-1; CDR3: CASSEAGTKEFF; DNA: TGTGCCAGCAGTGAAGCCGGGACCAAGGAGTTCTTC
V: TRBV7-9; length: 14; size: once; D: NA; J: TRBJ1-2; CDR3: CASSLEGGADGYTF; DNA: TGTGCCAGCAGCTTGGAGGGGGGCGCGGACGGCTACACCTTC
V: TRBV4-1; length: 16; size: NA; D: TRBD1; J: TRBJ2-7; CDR3: CASSHGGGTGTREQYF; DNA: TGCGCCAGCAGCCATGGCGGAGGGACAGGGACACGCGAGCAGTACTTC
V: TRBV12-3/TRBV12-4; length: 11; size: NA; D: TRBD1; J: TRBJ2-1; CDR3: CASGQGFVQFF; DNA: TGTGCCAGCGGACAGGGGTTCGTGCAGTTCTTC
V: TRBV12-3/TRBV12-4; length: 13; size: NA; D: NA; J: TRBJ1-5; CDR3: CASTPPGTIVQHF; DNA: TGTGCCAGCACCCCGCCCGGGACTATCGTTCAGCATTTT
V: TRBV19; length: 15; size: NA; D: NA; J: TRBJ2-4; CDR3: CASSMVRIAKNIQYF; DNA: TGTGCCAGTAGTATGGTCAGAATAGCCAAAAACATTCAGTACTTC
V: TRBV7-9; length: 14; size: NA; D: TRBD2; J: TRBJ2-1; CDR3: CASSPGLAGYEQFF; DNA: TGTGCCAGCAGCCCCGGACTAGCGGGGTATGAGCAGTTCTTC
V: TRBV27; length: 16; size: NA; D: TRBD1; J: TRBJ1-6; CDR3: CASSPSPTGNNSPLHF; DNA: TGTGCCAGCAGTCCCTCCCCGACAGGGAATAATTCACCCCTCCACTTT
V: TRBV11-2; length: 13; size: NA; D: NA; J: TRBJ1-1; CDR3: CASSQEVNTEAFF; DNA: TGTGCCAGCAGCCAAGAGGTGAACACTGAAGCTTTCTTT